This TCR beta chain was recovered during a study of blood T cell repertoires in COVID-19. Looking at the study overall: Sources were T cells, B-cell-depleted T cells, or PBMCs; the material itself was cDNA or gDNA.

Seattle participants joined during active infection and were tracked over time. Original methodology: Reference gene primer amplification gave nucleated cell count estimates. Only in-frame clones appear in the TCRdb table, and some are missing; sequencing was by immunoSEQ multiplex PCR. Clone size and V and J calls were adopted from that table, with D and trimming inferred from the DNA. Here the sample spans around 180,000 clones, about 85% being singletons. The CDR3 has 14 residues. The germline V gene encodes CDR1 SGHAT and CDR2 FQNNGV. V gave up 4 bases and J gave up 4 bases; unmatched junction bases: 6.

The source is a person aged 65-85 years with COVID-19, enrolled during active disease. The chain uses TRBV11-2 and TRBJ1-1; 7 nucleotides line up with TRBD1. The sequenced sample was peripheral blood. CDR3 in amino acids: CASSWDRKSTEAFF. As DNA, the CDR3 is TGTGCCAGCAGCTGGGACAGAAAGTCCACTGAAGCTTTCTTT.